Described below is a single T cell receptor (beta chain) sequence and its context. This entry comes from a study of blood T cell repertoires in COVID-19. Profiling relied on immunoSEQ multiplex PCR, and the TCRdb table lists in-frame clones only, not all of them. This sample has about 78,000 clones; around nine tenths occur once, and the top ten carry around 4.5%. J was trimmed by 8 bases and V by 0 bases; bases with no gene match: 6. Germline V CDR1 and CDR2: KGHSH, LQKENI. The length of the CDR3 is 17 residues. The receptor's source is a man over 45 with active or convalescent COVID-19. Sequenced input: peripheral blood. This chain connects TRBV18 to TRBJ2-4, with TRBD2 matching 14 bases. The CDR3 spells CASSPPGLAGAGDIQYF. The CDR3 nucleotides are TGTGCCAGCTCACCACCGGGACTAGCGGGGGCCGGTGACATTCAGTACTTC.